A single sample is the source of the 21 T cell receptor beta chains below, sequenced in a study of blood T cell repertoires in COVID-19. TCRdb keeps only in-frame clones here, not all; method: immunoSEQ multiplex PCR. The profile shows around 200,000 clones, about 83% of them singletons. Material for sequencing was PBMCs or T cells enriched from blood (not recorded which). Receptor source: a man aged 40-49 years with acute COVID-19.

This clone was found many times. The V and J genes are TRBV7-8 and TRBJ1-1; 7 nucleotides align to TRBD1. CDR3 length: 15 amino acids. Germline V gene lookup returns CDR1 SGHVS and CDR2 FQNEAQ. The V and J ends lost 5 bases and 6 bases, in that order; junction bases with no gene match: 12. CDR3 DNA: TGTGCCAGCAGCCAAACAGGGGTATTGATGGCTGAAGCTTTCTTT. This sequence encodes CASSQTGVLMAEAFF.

The CDR3 DNA sequence: TGTGCCAGCAGTGAGGGGGCAACCGGGGAGCTGTTTTTT. Translated: CASSEGATGELFF. This chain links TRBV6-1 with TRBJ2-2; a weak D match, TRBD1 (6 bases). V was shortened by 3 bases and J by 5 bases, with 7 bases between the two germline ends. The germline gives CDR1 MNHNS, CDR2 SASEGT. The CDR3 length is 13 residues.

The CDR3 here is CSVLKGYTF. The DNA for the CDR3 is TGCAGTGTCCTAAAGGGCTACACCTTC. The rearrangement joins TRBV20-1 to TRBJ1-2, with D unclear. Germline V lookup: CDR1 DFQATT, CDR2 SNEGSKA (reference sequence). The CDR3 is 9 amino acids. V was pared by 7 bases and J by 8 bases, with 8 bases between.

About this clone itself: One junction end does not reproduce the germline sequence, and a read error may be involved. The CDR3 protein is CASSLAGQGSHYF. The CDR3 coding sequence is TGTGCCAGCAGTTTAGCGGGACAGGGCTCGCACTATTTT. This chain connects TRBV28 to TRBJ2-3; 9 nucleotides line up with TRBD1. Germline CDR1 and CDR2: MDHEN and SYDVKM. This CDR3 is built from 13 residues. The variable domain in full, completed from reference TRBV28 and TRBJ2-3, reads DVKVTQSSRYLVKRTGEKVFLECVQDMDHENMFWYRQDPGLGLRLIYFSYDVKMKEKGDIPEGYSVSREKKERFSLILESASTNQTSMYLCASSLAGQGSHYFGPGTRLTVL.

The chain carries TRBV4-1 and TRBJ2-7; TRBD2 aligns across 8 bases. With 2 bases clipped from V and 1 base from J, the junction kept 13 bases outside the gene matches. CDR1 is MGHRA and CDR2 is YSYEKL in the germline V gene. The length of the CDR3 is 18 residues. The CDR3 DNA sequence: TGCGCCAGCAGCCAAAGACCGAGTCCAAGCGGGAGTTCCTACGAGCAGTACTTC. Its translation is CASSQRPSPSGSSYEQYF.

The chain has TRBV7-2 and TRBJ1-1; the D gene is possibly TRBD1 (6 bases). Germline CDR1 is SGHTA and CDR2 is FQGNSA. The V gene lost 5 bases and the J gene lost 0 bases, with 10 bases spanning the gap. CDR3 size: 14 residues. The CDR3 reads CASSVQGMNTEAFF. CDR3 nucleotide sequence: TGTGCCAGCAGCGTACAGGGAATGAACACTGAAGCTTTCTTT.

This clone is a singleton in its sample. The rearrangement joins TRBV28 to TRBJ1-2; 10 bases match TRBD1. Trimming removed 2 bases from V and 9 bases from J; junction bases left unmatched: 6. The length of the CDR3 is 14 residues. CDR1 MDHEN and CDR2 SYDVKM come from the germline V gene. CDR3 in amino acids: CASSLLGQGSSYTF. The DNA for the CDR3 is TGTGCCAGCAGTTTACTGGGACAGGGGAGCAGCTACACCTTC.

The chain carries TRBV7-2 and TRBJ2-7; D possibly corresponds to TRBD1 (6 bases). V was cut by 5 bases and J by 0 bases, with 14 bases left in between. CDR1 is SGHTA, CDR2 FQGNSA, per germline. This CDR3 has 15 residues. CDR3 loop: CASSGRVTGSYEQYF. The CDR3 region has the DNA TGTGCCAGCAGCGGTCGAGTGACAGGCTCCTACGAGCAGTACTTC.

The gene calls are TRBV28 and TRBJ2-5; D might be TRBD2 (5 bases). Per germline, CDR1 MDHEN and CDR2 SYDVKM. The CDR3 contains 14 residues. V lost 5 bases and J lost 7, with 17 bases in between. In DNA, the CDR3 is TGTGCCAGCAGTCCCGGGATCCCACTAGGGACCCAGTACTTC. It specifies CASSPGIPLGTQYF. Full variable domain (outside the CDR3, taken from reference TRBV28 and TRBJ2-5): DVKVTQSSRYLVKRTGEKVFLECVQDMDHENMFWYRQDPGLGLRLIYFSYDVKMKEKGDIPEGYSVSREKKERFSLILESASTNQTSMYLCASSPGIPLGTQYFGPGTRLLVL.

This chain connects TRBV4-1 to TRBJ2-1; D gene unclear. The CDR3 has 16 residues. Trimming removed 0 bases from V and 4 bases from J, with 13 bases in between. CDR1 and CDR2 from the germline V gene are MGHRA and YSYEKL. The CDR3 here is CASSQDIVPGYNEQFF. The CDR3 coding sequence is TGCGCCAGCAGCCAAGATATCGTACCCGGTTACAATGAGCAGTTCTTC.

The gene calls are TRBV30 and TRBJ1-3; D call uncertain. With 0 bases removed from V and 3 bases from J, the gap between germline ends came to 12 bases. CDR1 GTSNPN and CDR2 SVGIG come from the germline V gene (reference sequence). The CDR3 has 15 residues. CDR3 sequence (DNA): TGTGCCTGGAGTGTACCCCGGGTGGGTGGAAACACCATATATTTT. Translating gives CAWSVPRVGGNTIYF.

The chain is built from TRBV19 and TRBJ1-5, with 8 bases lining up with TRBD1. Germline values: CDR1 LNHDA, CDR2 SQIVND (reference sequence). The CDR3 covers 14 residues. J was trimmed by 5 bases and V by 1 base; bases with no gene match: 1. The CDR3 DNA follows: TGTGCCAGTAGTATAGGACAGGGGCATCAGCCCCAGCATTTT. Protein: CASSIGQGHQPQHF.

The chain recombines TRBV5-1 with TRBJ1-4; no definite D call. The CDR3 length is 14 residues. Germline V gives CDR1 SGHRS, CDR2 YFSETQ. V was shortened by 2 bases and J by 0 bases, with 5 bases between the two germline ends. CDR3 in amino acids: CASSFGATNEKLFF. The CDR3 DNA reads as TGCGCCAGCAGCTTCGGAGCAACTAATGAAAAACTGTTTTTT.

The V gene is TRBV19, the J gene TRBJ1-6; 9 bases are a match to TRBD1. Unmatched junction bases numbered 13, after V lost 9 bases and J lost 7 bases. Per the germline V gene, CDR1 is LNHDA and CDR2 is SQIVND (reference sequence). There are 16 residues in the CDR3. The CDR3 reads CASAQSRTGANSPLHF. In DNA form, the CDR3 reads TGTGCCAGCGCCCAATCTCGGACAGGGGCCAATTCACCCCTCCACTTT.

The CDR3 region is CASSPHTVDTQYF. The CDR3 nucleotides are TGTGCCAGCAGCCCCCACACCGTAGATACGCAGTATTTT. The chain uses TRBV11-1 and TRBJ2-3; D uncertain. Between the trimmed V and J ends, which lost 5 bases and 5 bases, there was a span of 11 bases. CDR1 and CDR2 (germline): SGHAT, FQDESV (reference sequence). This CDR3 is 13 amino acids long.

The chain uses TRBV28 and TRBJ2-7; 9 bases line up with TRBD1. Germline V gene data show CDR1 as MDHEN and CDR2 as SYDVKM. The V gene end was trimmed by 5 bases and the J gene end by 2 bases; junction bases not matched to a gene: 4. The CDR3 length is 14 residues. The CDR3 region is CASSPGTGTYEQYF. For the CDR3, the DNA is TGTGCCAGCAGTCCCGGGACAGGGACCTACGAGCAGTACTTC.

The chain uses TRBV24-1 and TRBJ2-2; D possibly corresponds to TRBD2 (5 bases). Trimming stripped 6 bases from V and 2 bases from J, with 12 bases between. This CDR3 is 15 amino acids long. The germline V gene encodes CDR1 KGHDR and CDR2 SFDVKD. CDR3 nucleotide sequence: TGTGCCACCAGTAGGCCGGGAATTAACACCGGGGAGCTGTTTTTT. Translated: CATSRPGINTGELFF.

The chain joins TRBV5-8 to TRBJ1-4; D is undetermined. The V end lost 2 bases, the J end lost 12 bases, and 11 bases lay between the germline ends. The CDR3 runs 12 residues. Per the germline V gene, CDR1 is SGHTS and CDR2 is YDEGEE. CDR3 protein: CASSFGAEELFF. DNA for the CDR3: TGTGCCAGCAGCTTCGGCGCGGAGGAACTGTTTTTT.

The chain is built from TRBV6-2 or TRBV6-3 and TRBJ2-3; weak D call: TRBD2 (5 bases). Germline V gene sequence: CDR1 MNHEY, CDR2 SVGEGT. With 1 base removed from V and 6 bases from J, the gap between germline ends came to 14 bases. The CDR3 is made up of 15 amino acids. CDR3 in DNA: TGTGCCAGCAGTTACTACCCGAGGACTGAGGATACGCAGTATTTT. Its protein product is CASSYYPRTEDTQYF.

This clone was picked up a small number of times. CDR3 protein: CASSLLGQDFQPQHF. CDR3 nucleotide sequence: TGTGCCAGCAGTTTACTAGGACAGGACTTTCAGCCCCAGCATTTT. The chain recombines TRBV27 with TRBJ1-5; 7 positions agree with TRBD1. Per germline, CDR1 MNHEY and CDR2 SMNVEV (reference sequence). Trimming removed 2 bases from V and 6 bases from J; junction bases left unmatched: 7. The length of the CDR3 is 15 residues.

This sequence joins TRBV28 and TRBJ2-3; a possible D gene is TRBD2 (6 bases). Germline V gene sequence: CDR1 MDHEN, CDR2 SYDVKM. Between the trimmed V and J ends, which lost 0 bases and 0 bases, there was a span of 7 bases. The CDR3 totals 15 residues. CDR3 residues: CASSLWSGSTDTQYF. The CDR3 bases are TGTGCCAGCAGTTTATGGAGCGGGAGCACAGATACGCAGTATTTT.